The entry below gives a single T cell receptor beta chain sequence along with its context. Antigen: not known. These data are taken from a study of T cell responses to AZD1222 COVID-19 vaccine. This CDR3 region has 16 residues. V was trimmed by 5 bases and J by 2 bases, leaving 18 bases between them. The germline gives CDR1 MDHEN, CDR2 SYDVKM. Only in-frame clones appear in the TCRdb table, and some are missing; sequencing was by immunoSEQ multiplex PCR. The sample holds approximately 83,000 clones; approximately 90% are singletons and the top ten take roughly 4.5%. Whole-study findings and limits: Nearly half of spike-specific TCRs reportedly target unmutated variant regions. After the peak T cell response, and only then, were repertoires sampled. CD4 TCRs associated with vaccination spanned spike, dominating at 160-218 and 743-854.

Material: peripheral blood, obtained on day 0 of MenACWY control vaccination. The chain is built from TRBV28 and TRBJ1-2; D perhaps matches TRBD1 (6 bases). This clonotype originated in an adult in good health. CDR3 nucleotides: TGTGCCAGCAGTCGGCCGTCGTTGGACAGCAACTATGGCTACACCTTC. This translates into CASSRPSLDSNYGYTF.